The 29 T cell receptor beta chains below all came from one sample that was sequenced in a study of T-cell memory formation after mild COVID-19. TCRdb ran MiXCR on the 5' RACE reads and lists one entry per CDR3 protein. The sample lists approximately 260,000 distinct CDR3 sequences; 16% were seen once. Sample: PBMCs or a T cell subset sorted from them (not recorded which). These TCRs come from a man younger than 35 who had mild COVID-19 (a few samples of this study predate the infection). Cell type and time point are not known.

The V gene is TRBV29-1, the J gene TRBJ2-5; D ambiguous. V lost 5 bases, J lost 0 bases, and 7 bases lay in between. The length of the CDR3 is 12 residues. Germline V gene lookup returns CDR1 SQVTM and CDR2 ANQGSEA. This chain's CDR3 is CSVRVYQETQYF. As DNA, the CDR3 is TGCAGCGTTCGGGTGTACCAAGAGACCCAGTACTTC. The full variable domain, with the rest looked up from reference TRBV29-1 and TRBJ2-5, is SAVISQKPSRDICQRGTSLTIQCQVDSQVTMMFWYRQQPGQSLTLIATANQGSEATYESGFVIDKFPISRPNLTFSTLTVSNMSPEDSSIYLCSVRVYQETQYFGPGTRLLVL.

This clonotype has more than one count but fewer than ten. The rearrangement uses TRBV28 and TRBJ1-1, with 8 bases aligning to TRBD1. V trimming: 6 bases; J trimming: 3 bases; junction bases outside the gene matches: 12. Looked up from germline, CDR1 is MDHEN and CDR2 is SYDVKM. The CDR3 has 16 amino acids. In nucleotides, the CDR3 is TGTGCCAGCAGCTCCCAATCCCAGGGGGCGGACACTGAAGCTTTCTTT. It encodes CASSSQSQGADTEAFF.

The sample holds a few counts of this clonotype. CDR3 sequence reads: CASSRTADYEQYV. CDR3 in DNA: TGTGCCAGCTCACGGACGGCCGACTACGAGCAGTACGTC. The V call is TRBV18, the J call TRBJ2-7; D uncertain. The CDR3 totals 13 residues. Germline V gene lookup returns CDR1 KGHSH and CDR2 LQKENI. Trimming removed 4 bases from V and 3 bases from J, with 10 bases in between.

In its sample, this clonotype was seen a few times. The chain is built from TRBV6-5 and TRBJ1-6; D is perhaps TRBD1 (5 bases). The CDR3 is 17 amino acids. From germline, CDR1 is MNHEY and CDR2 SVGAGI. V was trimmed by 7 bases and J by 4 bases, leaving 20 bases between them. DNA of the CDR3: TGTGCCAGCACCAGAACTGGGGCCGGGAATTATAATTCACCCCTCCACTTT. Its protein product is CASTRTGAGNYNSPLHF.

The chain uses TRBV4-1 and TRBJ2-3, with 8 bases matching TRBD2. This CDR3 region has 16 residues. The germline CDR1 and CDR2 sequences are MGHRA and YSYEKL. V dropped 1 base and J dropped 1; count of bases not matched to a gene: 4. CDR3 nucleotide sequence: TGCGCCAGCAGCCAAGTAAAGACTAGCGGCACAGATACGCAGTATTTT. Protein sequence: CASSQVKTSGTDTQYF.

The chain recombines TRBV7-2 with TRBJ1-6, with D perhaps TRBD1 (6 bases). The V gene lost 5 bases and the J gene lost 0 bases, with 11 bases spanning the gap. This CDR3 comprises 16 residues. In germline, CDR1 is SGHTA, CDR2 FQGNSA. The DNA of the CDR3 is TGTGCCAGCAGCGATCAGGGGAGCTCCTATAATTCACCCCTCCACTTT. Translation gives CASSDQGSSYNSPLHF.

The gene calls are TRBV5-1 and TRBJ2-2; D perhaps matches TRBD1 (6 bases). V was cut by 4 bases and J by 2 bases, with 12 bases left in between. This CDR3 is 15 amino acids long. Germline V CDR1 and CDR2: SGHRS, YFSETQ. The CDR3 sequence: CASSTDRPNTGELFF. The CDR3, as DNA: TGCGCCAGCAGCACAGACAGGCCTAACACCGGGGAGCTGTTTTTT.

V usage is TRBV10-1 and J usage is TRBJ2-1, with D possibly being TRBD1 (6 bases). V was trimmed by 3 bases and J by 8 bases, leaving 14 bases between them. The germline CDR1 and CDR2 sequences are WNHNN and SYGVQD (reference sequence). The CDR3 has 14 amino acids. CDR3 DNA sequence: TGCGCCAGCAGTGAAGGGGGTTTACTTCATGAGCAGTTCTTC. It is translated as CASSEGGLLHEQFF.

J is TRBJ2-4 and V is TRBV7-2; tentative D call: TRBD1 (6 bases). The V and J ends lost 2 bases and 5 bases respectively, with 7 bases between them. This CDR3 is 13 amino acids long. Germline loops: CDR1 SGHTA, CDR2 FQGNSA. The CDR3 protein is CASSLNRENIQYF. The CDR3 region has the DNA TGTGCCAGCAGCTTAAACAGGGAAAACATTCAGTACTTC.

This clonotype occurred a few times. The V call is TRBV12-3 or TRBV12-4, the J call TRBJ1-2; D might be TRBD1 (6 bases). V was cut by 7 bases and J by 5 bases, with 20 bases left in between. The CDR3 contains 15 residues. CDR3 loop: CASTDGTEGVYGYTF. CDR3 sequence (DNA): TGTGCCAGCACGGACGGAACGGAGGGGGTATATGGCTACACCTTC.

This clonotype was seen a few times. The chain couples TRBV7-2 to TRBJ2-7; D call uncertain. CDR1 is SGHTA and CDR2 is FQGNSA in the germline V gene. The CDR3 consists of 13 residues. V was shortened by 6 bases and J by 7 bases, with 16 bases between the two germline ends. CDR3 residues: CASRGQWQEEQYF. The CDR3 nucleotides are TGTGCCAGCAGGGGCCAATGGCAGGAGGAGCAGTACTTC. Looking up the rest from reference TRBV7-2 and TRBJ2-7 gives the full variable domain: GAGVSQSPSNKVTEKGKDVELRCDPISGHTALYWYRQSLGQGLEFLIYFQGNSAPDKSGLPSDRFSAERTGGSVSTLTIQRTQQEDSAVYLCASRGQWQEEQYFGPGTRLTVT.

This clonotype was counted a few times. This sequence joins TRBV24-1 and TRBJ1-2, with a weak D call TRBD1 (5 bases). The CDR3 has 14 amino acids. In germline, CDR1 is KGHDR, CDR2 SFDVKD. With 5 bases removed from V and 2 bases from J, the gap between germline ends came to 11 bases. The CDR3 DNA reads as TGTGCCACCAGTGTTACAGGAATAAACTATGGCTACACCTTC. It is translated as CATSVTGINYGYTF.

This clonotype was counted a few times. The gene calls are TRBV6-2 or TRBV6-3 and TRBJ1-2, with D uncertain. Trimming cost V 2 bases and J 4 bases, with 14 bases left between them. The CDR3 totals 15 residues. Per the germline V gene, CDR1 is MNHEY and CDR2 is SVGEGT. CDR3 nucleotide sequence: TGTGCCAGCAGTTACCCCTCGGGGTACGGCTATGGCTACACCTTC. As protein: CASSYPSGYGYGYTF.

This clonotype has more than one count but fewer than ten. The chain has TRBV5-1 and TRBJ2-2, with D possibly being TRBD1 or TRBD2 (6 bases each). Deletions cut 2 bases from V and 5 bases from J, with 10 bases between. Per the germline V gene, CDR1 is SGHRS and CDR2 is YFSETQ. The CDR3 contains 14 residues. The CDR3 region has the DNA TGCGCCAGCAGCTTTTCGGGGGCTACCGGGGAGCTGTTTTTT. This gives the protein CASSFSGATGELFF.

This clonotype was counted only a few times. The chain combines TRBV30 with TRBJ1-1, with 8 positions matching TRBD1. Germline V gene lookup returns CDR1 GTSNPN and CDR2 SVGIG (reference sequence). The V segment lost 5 bases and the J segment 4 bases; nucleotides outside the gene matches: 3. The CDR3 runs to 12 residues. CDR3 sequence reads: CAWETGGTEAFF. CDR3 coding DNA: TGTGCCTGGGAAACAGGGGGCACTGAAGCTTTCTTT.

This clonotype was picked up a small number of times. The genes are TRBV4-3 and TRBJ1-4, with TRBD1 matching 7 bases. Per the germline V gene, CDR1 is LGHNA and CDR2 is YSLEER. The trim removed 0 bases at V and 6 bases at J, leaving 10 bases unmatched. The CDR3 is made up of 17 amino acids. The CDR3: CASSQDYGTARDEKLFF. The CDR3 coding sequence is TGCGCCAGCAGCCAAGATTACGGGACAGCGAGGGATGAAAAACTGTTTTTT.

This clonotype showed up just a few times. The CDR3 spells CASSPGPDRGLHGYTF. In DNA form, the CDR3 reads TGTGCCAGCAGCCCCGGACCTGACAGGGGGCTGCATGGCTACACCTTC. This chain uses TRBV14 with TRBJ1-2; TRBD1 agrees at 10 bases. CDR3 size: 16 residues. The germline V gene has CDR1 SGHDN and CDR2 FVKESK. V shed 4 bases and J 6 bases; nucleotides not matched to a gene: 11.

The chain uses TRBV2 and TRBJ2-7; 11 positions match TRBD2. CDR1 is SNHLY, CDR2 FYNNEI, per germline. Trimming at V came to 6 bases and at J to 1 base, leaving 11 bases not matched to a gene. The CDR3 is 17 residues long. The DNA for the CDR3 is TGTGCCAGCAGAGTTGAAGTAGCGGGGGGGAGTTCCTACGAGCAGTACGTC. Its translation is CASRVEVAGGSSYEQYV.

This clonotype was counted between two and nine times. The chain is built from TRBV18 and TRBJ1-3; D is possibly TRBD1 (5 bases). The CDR3 spans 12 residues. The germline CDR1 and CDR2 sequences are KGHSH and LQKENI. The ends were cut back, 11 bases at V and 2 bases at J, with 10 bases in the middle. In DNA, the CDR3 is TGTGCCTCGGGGGTCGCTGGAAACACCATATATTTT. Translating it yields CASGVAGNTIYF.

This clonotype was seen a handful of times. This chain uses TRBV20-1 with TRBJ2-3; possible D gene TRBD2, 6 bases. The CDR3 loop spans 15 amino acids. Trimming removed 0 bases from V and 1 base from J, with 11 bases in between. Looked up from germline, CDR1 is DFQATT and CDR2 is SNEGSKA (reference sequence). The DNA of the CDR3 is TGCAGTGCTAGAGATTTTTTAGCGGGCACAGATACGCAGTATTTT. Its protein product is CSARDFLAGTDTQYF.

This clonotype was counted a few times. V usage is TRBV9 and J usage is TRBJ2-3; D is ambiguous. The CDR3 has 15 residues. Germline loops: CDR1 SGDLS, CDR2 YYNGEE. Trimming left V 4 bases short and J 6 bases short, with 18 bases between. The CDR3 region has the DNA TGTGCCAGCAGCCCCAGTTGGTCTGGGGTGGATACGCAGTATTTT. It is translated as CASSPSWSGVDTQYF.

The rearrangement joins TRBV5-1 to TRBJ2-5; D gene uncertain. CDR1 and CDR2 from the germline V gene are SGHRS and YFSETQ. This CDR3 is 14 amino acids long. V lost 1 base and J 4 bases, leaving 11 bases between the germline ends. The CDR3, as DNA: TGCGCCAGCAGCTTGATCCCGAGGCCAGAGACCCAGTACTTC. It translates to CASSLIPRPETQYF. The whole variable domain, filled in from reference TRBV5-1 and TRBJ2-5, reads KAGVTQTPRYLIKTRGQQVTLSCSPISGHRSVSWYQQTPGQGLQFLFEYFSETQRNKGNFPGRFSGRQFSNSRSEMNVSTLELGDSALYLCASSLIPRPETQYFGPGTRLLVL.

This clonotype was observed a few times. The chain is built from TRBV5-6 and TRBJ1-6; 9 bases match TRBD1. The germline V gene has CDR1 SGHDT and CDR2 YYEEEE. This CDR3 has 15 residues. J lost 9 bases, V lost 4 bases, and 8 bases had no gene match. CDR3 region: CASSIGTGPGSPLHF. DNA for the CDR3: TGTGCCAGCAGCATAGGGACAGGGCCGGGTTCACCCCTCCACTTT.

This clonotype was detected only a few times. The V gene is TRBV7-2, the J gene TRBJ2-3; unclear D gene. Trimming removed 5 bases from V and 2 bases from J, with 11 bases in between. The CDR3 runs to 14 residues. Germline loops: CDR1 SGHTA, CDR2 FQGNSA. The CDR3: CASSPARFTDTQYF. CDR3 nucleotide sequence: TGTGCCAGCAGCCCGGCTAGGTTCACAGATACGCAGTATTTT.

This clonotype was counted a few times. This rearrangement joins TRBV27 to TRBJ2-2; possibly TRBD1 for D (6 bases). V lost 1 base and J lost 6, with 15 bases in between. Germline CDR1 is MNHEY and CDR2 is SMNVEV (reference sequence). The CDR3 is 16 amino acids. In nucleotides, the CDR3 is TGTGCCAGCAGTTTATTGGGGGCGTCGTTGGCCGGGGAGCTGTTTTTT. This translates into CASSLLGASLAGELFF.

The CDR3 region has the DNA TGTGCCAGCAGCTTAACTAGCCTAGCGGGGTTCACAGATACGCAGTATTTT. It codes for CASSLTSLAGFTDTQYF. The chain employs TRBV7-3 and TRBJ2-3, with TRBD2 matching 9 bases. The junction had 6 bases not matched to a gene; V was cut back by 0 bases and J by 2 bases. CDR1 and CDR2 from the germline V gene are SGHTA and FQGTGA. CDR3 size: 17 residues.

The CDR3 region is CASSQGEGYGYTF. The CDR3, as DNA: TGTGCCAGCTCTCAGGGGGAGGGCTATGGCTACACCTTC. V gene TRBV18 combines with J gene TRBJ1-2, with 7 bases that match TRBD1. CDR1 KGHSH and CDR2 LQKENI come from the germline V gene. The CDR3 covers 13 residues. V was pared by 6 bases and J by 4 bases, with 5 bases of the junction left unmatched.

This clonotype has more than one count but fewer than ten. The J gene is TRBJ2-7, the V gene TRBV2; TRBD2 agrees at 9 bases. Germline loops: CDR1 SNHLY, CDR2 FYNNEI. V lost 3 bases to trimming and J lost 4 bases; unmatched junction nucleotides: 13. The CDR3 contains 17 residues. This chain's CDR3 is CASSDWVMETSGYEQYV. CDR3 DNA: TGTGCCAGCAGTGATTGGGTAATGGAGACTAGCGGTTACGAGCAGTACGTC.

The chain uses TRBV6-5 and TRBJ2-1; 11 bases are shared with TRBD1. Trimming removed 6 bases from V and 6 bases from J; junction bases left unmatched: 10. The CDR3 length is 16 residues. Germline CDR1 and CDR2: MNHEY and SVGAGI. The CDR3 loop reads CASSLTGTGGINEQFF. CDR3 DNA sequence: TGTGCCAGCAGCCTGACCGGGACAGGGGGGATCAATGAGCAGTTCTTC.